Listed below are T cell receptor beta chains from one sample, sequenced in a study of blood T cell repertoires in COVID-19. The table came from immunoSEQ multiplex PCR; TCRdb's copy has only in-frame clones and leaves some out. The table shows 350,000 to 450,000 clones, with about 88% occurring only once. Sequencing was done on a sample of peripheral blood. The receptors derive from a human donor in a cohort sampled during active COVID-19. Each CDR3 is given with its conserved first and last residue. A D gene is named only where the DNA matches it firmly. The size entry is marked missing in some rows and otherwise reads once, few, many or a size class.

clone_size: .; d_call: TRBD2; j_call: TRBJ2-2; cdr3_length: 16; v_call: TRBV7-2; cdr3_nt: TGTGCCAGCAGCCTTAGCGGGGGGGCGGTCACCGGGGAGCTGTTTTTT; cdr3_aa: CASSLSGGAVTGELFF
clone_size: .; d_call: .; j_call: TRBJ1-4; cdr3_length: 12; v_call: TRBV3-1/TRBV3-2; cdr3_nt: TGTGCCAGCAAGGGGACTAATGAAAAACTGTTTTTT; cdr3_aa: CASKGTNEKLFF
clone_size: .; d_call: .; j_call: TRBJ1-6; cdr3_length: 14; v_call: TRBV11-1; cdr3_nt: TGTGCCAGCAGCGACCGGGTTCTAAATTCACCCCTCCACTTT; cdr3_aa: CASSDRVLNSPLHF
clone_size: .; d_call: .; j_call: TRBJ1-5; cdr3_length: 14; v_call: TRBV6-5; cdr3_nt: TGTGCCAGCACCCCTACGGGGGGCCGTCAGCCCCAGCATTTT; cdr3_aa: CASTPTGGRQPQHF
clone_size: .; d_call: TRBD2; j_call: TRBJ2-1; cdr3_length: 13; v_call: TRBV5-1; cdr3_nt: TGCGCCAGCACTGGGGAGGGGTACCATGAGCAGTTCTTC; cdr3_aa: CASTGEGYHEQFF
clone_size: .; d_call: .; j_call: TRBJ2-7; cdr3_length: 13; v_call: TRBV19; cdr3_nt: TGTGCCAGTAGTGGCCAAGGAGGGTACGAGCAGTACTTC; cdr3_aa: CASSGQGGYEQYF
clone_size: once; d_call: .; j_call: TRBJ2-3; cdr3_length: 13; v_call: TRBV30; cdr3_nt: TGTGCCTGGGGTCCAGGGCCAGCAGATACGCAGTATTTT; cdr3_aa: CAWGPGPADTQYF
clone_size: .; d_call: TRBD2; j_call: TRBJ2-4; cdr3_length: 16; v_call: TRBV13; cdr3_nt: TGTGCCAGCAGCTTGGGCCTAGCGGGGGGCCTGAACATTCAGTACTTC; cdr3_aa: CASSLGLAGGLNIQYF
clone_size: .; d_call: TRBD1; j_call: TRBJ1-2; cdr3_length: 13; v_call: TRBV29-1; cdr3_nt: TGCAGCACCCAAGACAGGGGGGACTATGGCTACACCTTC; cdr3_aa: CSTQDRGDYGYTF
clone_size: .; d_call: .; j_call: TRBJ1-5; cdr3_length: 17; v_call: TRBV4-2; cdr3_nt: TGTGCCAGCAGCCAAGACCCAGGGGTCAATAGCAATCAGCCCCAGCATTTT; cdr3_aa: CASSQDPGVNSNQPQHF
clone_size: .; d_call: .; j_call: TRBJ2-2; cdr3_length: 17; v_call: TRBV7-8; cdr3_nt: TGTGCCAGCAGCTTAATGGGCAGTCTCTCGAACACCGGGGAGCTGTTTTTT; cdr3_aa: CASSLMGSLSNTGELFF
clone_size: .; d_call: TRBD2; j_call: TRBJ2-2; cdr3_length: 14; v_call: TRBV7-2; cdr3_nt: TGTGCCAGCAGCCCGGGACTAGCATCCGGGGAGCTGTTTTTT; cdr3_aa: CASSPGLASGELFF
clone_size: .; d_call: TRBD2; j_call: TRBJ2-1; cdr3_length: 16; v_call: TRBV5-6; cdr3_nt: TGTGCCAGCAGCCCGCTAGCGGGGGCGAACTACAATGAGCAGTTCTTC; cdr3_aa: CASSPLAGANYNEQFF
clone_size: .; d_call: TRBD1; j_call: TRBJ1-2; cdr3_length: 13; v_call: TRBV12-3/TRBV12-4; cdr3_nt: TGTGCCAGCAGTGGGACAGATAACTATGGCTACACCTTC; cdr3_aa: CASSGTDNYGYTF
clone_size: .; d_call: .; j_call: TRBJ1-2; cdr3_length: 18; v_call: TRBV12-5; cdr3_nt: TGTGCTAGTGTTAAAACTGCGGTCCGGGGGGTATGGGGCTATGGCTACACCTTC; cdr3_aa: CASVKTAVRGVWGYGYTF
clone_size: once; d_call: TRBD1; j_call: TRBJ2-2; cdr3_length: 14; v_call: TRBV4-1; cdr3_nt: TGCGCCAGCAGCCAAAACAGGGGCACCGGGGAGCTGTTTTTT; cdr3_aa: CASSQNRGTGELFF
clone_size: .; d_call: .; j_call: TRBJ1-2; cdr3_length: 17; v_call: TRBV5-1; cdr3_nt: TGCGCCAGCAGCTTGGGTCTGGGAGGACTAGCTAACTATGGCTACACCTTC; cdr3_aa: CASSLGLGGLANYGYTF
clone_size: .; d_call: TRBD1; j_call: TRBJ2-7; cdr3_length: 15; v_call: TRBV6-2/TRBV6-3; cdr3_nt: TGTGCCAGCAGCCCCCGGGGACAGGTAACCTACGAGCAGTACTTC; cdr3_aa: CASSPRGQVTYEQYF
clone_size: .; d_call: .; j_call: TRBJ2-1; cdr3_length: 13; v_call: TRBV19; cdr3_nt: TGTGCCAGTAGGAGGGCTGCACGAAATGAGCAGTTCTTC; cdr3_aa: CASRRAARNEQFF
clone_size: .; d_call: .; j_call: TRBJ2-5; cdr3_length: 11; v_call: TRBV9; cdr3_nt: TGTGCCAGCAGCATCGGGGAGACCCAGTACTTC; cdr3_aa: CASSIGETQYF
clone_size: .; d_call: TRBD2; j_call: TRBJ2-7; cdr3_length: 13; v_call: TRBV30; cdr3_nt: TGTGCTCGGGAGGGGGTTAATTCCTACGAGCAGTACTTC; cdr3_aa: CAREGVNSYEQYF
clone_size: once; d_call: .; j_call: TRBJ2-3; cdr3_length: 15; v_call: TRBV9; cdr3_nt: TGTGCCAGCACCCCCATGGGGCTCAGCACAGATACGCAGTATTTT; cdr3_aa: CASTPMGLSTDTQYF
clone_size: .; d_call: TRBD2; j_call: TRBJ2-3; cdr3_length: 15; v_call: TRBV3-1/TRBV3-2; cdr3_nt: TGTGCCAGCAGCCTCTCCGCGGGGGGGGCAGATACGCAGTATTTT; cdr3_aa: CASSLSAGGADTQYF
clone_size: .; d_call: TRBD2; j_call: TRBJ2-2; cdr3_length: 16; v_call: TRBV9; cdr3_nt: TGTGCCAGCAGCCTACTTAGCGGGGGGAACACCGGGGAGCTGTTTTTT; cdr3_aa: CASSLLSGGNTGELFF
clone_size: few; d_call: .; j_call: TRBJ2-2; cdr3_length: 14; v_call: TRBV27; cdr3_nt: TGTGCCAGCAGTCCCCGACAGTGGACCGGGGAGCTGTTTTTT; cdr3_aa: CASSPRQWTGELFF
clone_size: .; d_call: .; j_call: TRBJ1-3; cdr3_length: 16; v_call: TRBV24-1; cdr3_nt: TGTGCCACCAGTGATTTGATCCAGGACTCTGGAAACACCATATATTTT; cdr3_aa: CATSDLIQDSGNTIYF
clone_size: .; d_call: .; j_call: TRBJ2-1; cdr3_length: 12; v_call: TRBV7-8; cdr3_nt: TGTGCCAGTTGCCGTGTGGCCAATGAGCAGTTCTTC; cdr3_aa: CASCRVANEQFF
clone_size: .; d_call: .; j_call: TRBJ2-5; cdr3_length: 13; v_call: TRBV3-1/TRBV3-2; cdr3_nt: TGTGCCAGCAGCCTCGGTCCACAAGAGACCCAGTACTTC; cdr3_aa: CASSLGPQETQYF
clone_size: .; d_call: TRBD2; j_call: TRBJ2-5; cdr3_length: 15; v_call: TRBV28; cdr3_nt: TGTGCCAGCACCAGCGGGAGCATCGCCCAAGAGACCCAGTACTTC; cdr3_aa: CASTSGSIAQETQYF
clone_size: .; d_call: .; j_call: TRBJ1-6; cdr3_length: 15; v_call: TRBV5-5; cdr3_nt: TGTGCCAGCAGCTTGGAAGGCAGGGTGGATTCACCCCTCCACTTT; cdr3_aa: CASSLEGRVDSPLHF
clone_size: .; d_call: TRBD2; j_call: TRBJ2-7; cdr3_length: 13; v_call: TRBV10-1; cdr3_nt: TGCGCCAGCTCCGCTAGCGGGACCTACGAGCAGTACTTC; cdr3_aa: CASSASGTYEQYF
clone_size: .; d_call: TRBD1; j_call: TRBJ1-5; cdr3_length: 17; v_call: TRBV5-5; cdr3_nt: TGTGCCAGCAACCAATCGGGACAGAACTTTAGCAATCAGCCCCAGCATTTT; cdr3_aa: CASNQSGQNFSNQPQHF
clone_size: .; d_call: .; j_call: TRBJ2-5; cdr3_length: 14; v_call: TRBV3-1/TRBV3-2; cdr3_nt: TGTGCCAGCAGCCGCGGCGAAGTACAAGAGACCCAGTACTTC; cdr3_aa: CASSRGEVQETQYF
clone_size: few; d_call: .; j_call: TRBJ2-1; cdr3_length: 14; v_call: TRBV6-1; cdr3_nt: TGTGCCAGCAGTGAAGGGGGTCCCGGGAACGGTCGGTTCTTC; cdr3_aa: CASSEGGPGNGRFF
clone_size: .; d_call: .; j_call: TRBJ2-1; cdr3_length: 17; v_call: TRBV7-9; cdr3_nt: TGTGCCAGCAGCTCCCAAAGGGGCGCTAACTCCTACAATGAGCAGTTCTTC; cdr3_aa: CASSSQRGANSYNEQFF
clone_size: once; d_call: TRBD1; j_call: TRBJ2-5; cdr3_length: 13; v_call: TRBV11-2; cdr3_nt: TGTGCCAGCAGCCCGGACAGGGAAGAGACCCAGTACTTC; cdr3_aa: CASSPDREETQYF
clone_size: .; d_call: .; j_call: TRBJ1-6; cdr3_length: 16; v_call: TRBV19; cdr3_nt: TGTGCCAGTAGTGAAGACAGTAGCTCCTATAATTCACCCCTCCACTTT; cdr3_aa: CASSEDSSSYNSPLHF
clone_size: .; d_call: .; j_call: TRBJ2-7; cdr3_length: 17; v_call: TRBV15; cdr3_nt: TGTGCCACCAGCAGAGATCTGGAGGGGGCGGCCCCCTACGAGCAGTACTTC; cdr3_aa: CATSRDLEGAAPYEQYF
clone_size: .; d_call: .; j_call: TRBJ2-1; cdr3_length: 13; v_call: TRBV24-1; cdr3_nt: TGTGCCACCGGGGGGTACCGGGGCAATGAGCAGTTCTTC; cdr3_aa: CATGGYRGNEQFF
clone_size: few; d_call: .; j_call: TRBJ1-1; cdr3_length: 15; v_call: TRBV28; cdr3_nt: TGTGCCAGCAGTTCGCGGGGAGGGGTGAACACTGAAGCTTTCTTT; cdr3_aa: CASSSRGGVNTEAFF
clone_size: .; d_call: .; j_call: TRBJ2-7; cdr3_length: 14; v_call: TRBV7-9; cdr3_nt: TGTGCCAGCAGCTTGCACGGTAACAGGGAAGGGCAGTACTTC; cdr3_aa: CASSLHGNREGQYF
clone_size: .; d_call: .; j_call: TRBJ2-3; cdr3_length: 15; v_call: TRBV5-1; cdr3_nt: TGCGCCAGCAGCTACCAGGGGCGCGACACAGATACGCAGTATTTT; cdr3_aa: CASSYQGRDTDTQYF
clone_size: .; d_call: TRBD1; j_call: TRBJ1-4; cdr3_length: 16; v_call: TRBV7-3; cdr3_nt: TGTGCCAGCAGCTCTTACGGGACAGGGGCTAATGAAAAACTGTTTTTT; cdr3_aa: CASSSYGTGANEKLFF
clone_size: .; d_call: TRBD1; j_call: TRBJ1-6; cdr3_length: 16; v_call: TRBV13; cdr3_nt: TGTGCCAGCAGCTTAGGTGGGACAGGGTATAATTCACCCCTCCACTTT; cdr3_aa: CASSLGGTGYNSPLHF
clone_size: .; d_call: TRBD1; j_call: TRBJ2-2; cdr3_length: 16; v_call: TRBV19; cdr3_nt: TGTGCCAGTAGTGGGGGACAGGGGGCCGGAACCGGGGAGCTGTTTTTT; cdr3_aa: CASSGGQGAGTGELFF
clone_size: .; d_call: .; j_call: TRBJ1-5; cdr3_length: 15; v_call: TRBV6-1; cdr3_nt: TGTGCCAGCAGTGAATTAACAGGTAGCAATCAGCCCCAGCATTTT; cdr3_aa: CASSELTGSNQPQHF
clone_size: .; d_call: TRBD1; j_call: TRBJ2-1; cdr3_length: 17; v_call: TRBV4-2; cdr3_nt: TGTGCCAGCAGCCGCTCCGGACAGGGGAGCTCCTACAATGAGCAGTTCTTC; cdr3_aa: CASSRSGQGSSYNEQFF
clone_size: .; d_call: TRBD1; j_call: TRBJ2-3; cdr3_length: 17; v_call: TRBV15; cdr3_nt: TGTGCCACCAGCAGGACCTATGACAGGGGGCGTGGAGATACGCAGTATTTT; cdr3_aa: CATSRTYDRGRGDTQYF
clone_size: .; d_call: TRBD1; j_call: TRBJ1-4; cdr3_length: 17; v_call: TRBV9; cdr3_nt: TGTGCCAGCAGCGGAGGGACAGGGGGTCCTTATAATGAAAAACTGTTTTTT; cdr3_aa: CASSGGTGGPYNEKLFF
clone_size: once; d_call: .; j_call: TRBJ2-5; cdr3_length: 16; v_call: TRBV7-2; cdr3_nt: TGTGCCAGCAGCCAACGACTAGTAAGTGGGCAAGAGACCCAGTACTTC; cdr3_aa: CASSQRLVSGQETQYF
clone_size: .; d_call: .; j_call: TRBJ2-3; cdr3_length: 15; v_call: TRBV9; cdr3_nt: TGTGCCAGCAGCGTAGCGGGAACAAGGGCAGATACGCAGTATTTT; cdr3_aa: CASSVAGTRADTQYF
clone_size: .; d_call: .; j_call: TRBJ1-3; cdr3_length: 15; v_call: TRBV10-1; cdr3_nt: TGCGCCAGCAGTGAGAACCGGGGCTCTGGAAACACCATATATTTT; cdr3_aa: CASSENRGSGNTIYF
clone_size: .; d_call: .; j_call: TRBJ1-5; cdr3_length: 15; v_call: TRBV2; cdr3_nt: TGTGCCAGCAGTGGCGCTATCGGGGGTTCCTGGCCCCAGCATTTT; cdr3_aa: CASSGAIGGSWPQHF